A selection of T cell receptor beta chains follows, all from one sample in a study of cytomegalovirus exposure and HLA in healthy donors. TCRdb's table, derived via immunoSEQ multiplex PCR, lists solely in-frame clones and lacks some. Found here are some 90,000 clones, approximately 69% of them singletons; the top ten hold 5.9%. Input material: PBMCs. The receptors shown here come from a boy between 5 and 17 years old in good health and CMV-seropositive. CDR3s include the opening cysteine and the closing phenylalanine or tryptophan. Fields, in order: J gene, clone size, V gene, D gene, CDR3 protein, CDR3 DNA. D genes are given only for firm matches. Clone size is not always given. Where it is, it says once, few, many or a class for expanded clones.

j_call: TRBJ2-5; clone_size: .; v_call: TRBV5-1; d_call: .; cdr3_aa: CASSLPTPFGETQYF; cdr3_nt: TGCGCCAGCAGCTTGCCGACTCCGTTTGGGGAGACCCAGTACTTC
j_call: TRBJ2-1; clone_size: .; v_call: TRBV11-2; d_call: .; cdr3_aa: CASTLEGGSYNEQFF; cdr3_nt: TGTGCCAGCACCCTAGAGGGGGGCTCCTACAATGAGCAGTTCTTC
j_call: TRBJ1-1; clone_size: .; v_call: TRBV2; d_call: .; cdr3_aa: CASSDRSLWNTEAFF; cdr3_nt: TGTGCCAGCAGTGATAGATCTCTATGGAACACTGAAGCTTTCTTT
j_call: TRBJ2-5; clone_size: .; v_call: TRBV19; d_call: TRBD2; cdr3_aa: CASMGTSGRQTQYF; cdr3_nt: TGTGCCAGTATGGGGACTAGCGGGAGGCAGACCCAGTACTTC
j_call: TRBJ2-7; clone_size: .; v_call: TRBV10-3; d_call: .; cdr3_aa: CAIATSSYEQYF; cdr3_nt: TGTGCCATTGCTACGAGCTCCTACGAGCAGTACTTC
j_call: TRBJ1-2; clone_size: .; v_call: TRBV7-6; d_call: .; cdr3_aa: CASSLSAGPLNYGYTF; cdr3_nt: TGTGCCAGCAGCTTATCAGCAGGGCCCCTTAACTATGGCTACACCTTC
j_call: TRBJ2-7; clone_size: .; v_call: TRBV4-1; d_call: .; cdr3_aa: CASSQVTTSYEQYF; cdr3_nt: TGCGCCAGCAGCCAAGTGACTACCTCCTACGAGCAGTACTTC
j_call: TRBJ2-3; clone_size: .; v_call: TRBV6-5; d_call: .; cdr3_aa: CVSSYSKGDTQYF; cdr3_nt: TGTGTCAGCAGTTACTCGAAGGGGGATACGCAGTATTTT
j_call: TRBJ2-7; clone_size: once; v_call: TRBV27; d_call: .; cdr3_aa: CASWSVQGSSEQYF; cdr3_nt: TGTGCCAGCTGGTCGGTACAGGGATCGTCCGAGCAGTACTTC
j_call: TRBJ2-7; clone_size: .; v_call: TRBV21-1; d_call: .; cdr3_aa: CASSKVASLSYEQYF; cdr3_nt: TGTGCCAGCAGCAAAGTAGCGTCTCTCTCCTACGAGCAGTACTTC
j_call: TRBJ1-1; clone_size: .; v_call: TRBV15; d_call: .; cdr3_aa: CATSRLENTEAFF; cdr3_nt: TGTGCCACCTCGCGGCTGGAGAACACTGAAGCTTTCTTT
j_call: TRBJ2-7; clone_size: .; v_call: TRBV7-9; d_call: .; cdr3_aa: CASSLPGLSSYEQYF; cdr3_nt: TGTGCCAGCAGCCTCCCGGGACTTAGCTCCTACGAGCAGTACTTC
j_call: TRBJ1-3; clone_size: few; v_call: TRBV7-8; d_call: .; cdr3_aa: CASSFSRGNTIYF; cdr3_nt: TGTGCCAGCAGCTTTTCCCGGGGAAACACCATATATTTT
j_call: TRBJ1-2; clone_size: few; v_call: TRBV29-1; d_call: TRBD1; cdr3_aa: CSVATGEIGYPF; cdr3_nt: TGCAGCGTTGCGACAGGGGAAATAGGCTACCCCTTC
j_call: TRBJ2-5; clone_size: .; v_call: TRBV6-1; d_call: TRBD2; cdr3_aa: CASISGTQETQYF; cdr3_nt: TGTGCCAGCATTAGCGGGACCCAAGAGACCCAGTACTTC
j_call: TRBJ2-5; clone_size: .; v_call: TRBV30; d_call: TRBD2; cdr3_aa: CAWIKSGRYQETQYF; cdr3_nt: TGTGCCTGGATTAAAAGCGGGAGGTACCAAGAGACCCAGTACTTC
j_call: TRBJ2-1; clone_size: .; v_call: TRBV5-1; d_call: .; cdr3_aa: CASSLDVSSYNEQFF; cdr3_nt: TGCGCCAGCAGCTTGGACGTTAGCTCCTACAATGAGCAGTTCTTC
j_call: TRBJ2-7; clone_size: once; v_call: TRBV2; d_call: .; cdr3_aa: CASKSGSLYEQYF; cdr3_nt: TGTGCCAGCAAGAGCGGCAGCCTATACGAGCAGTACTTC
j_call: TRBJ2-2; clone_size: .; v_call: TRBV30; d_call: TRBD2; cdr3_aa: CAWTGGGAGTGELFF; cdr3_nt: TGTGCCTGGACGGGCGGGGGGGCGGGCACCGGGGAGCTGTTTTTT
j_call: TRBJ1-1; clone_size: .; v_call: TRBV30; d_call: .; cdr3_aa: CAWRGLLNTEAFF; cdr3_nt: TGTGCCTGGAGGGGACTGCTGAACACTGAAGCTTTCTTT
j_call: TRBJ2-5; clone_size: .; v_call: TRBV5-6; d_call: TRBD1; cdr3_aa: CASSRQGAEEQYF; cdr3_nt: TGTGCCAGCAGTCGACAGGGGGCGGAGGAGCAGTACTTC
j_call: TRBJ1-1; clone_size: .; v_call: TRBV4-1; d_call: .; cdr3_aa: CASSQGGNTEAFF; cdr3_nt: TGCGCCAGCAGCCAGGGAGGGAACACTGAAGCTTTCTTT
j_call: TRBJ1-1; clone_size: .; v_call: TRBV28; d_call: .; cdr3_aa: CASTSVYTEAFF; cdr3_nt: TGTGCCAGCACCAGCGTGTATACTGAAGCTTTCTTT
j_call: TRBJ1-5; clone_size: .; v_call: TRBV19; d_call: .; cdr3_aa: CASSSLWGNSNQPQHF; cdr3_nt: TGTGCCAGTAGTAGTCTTTGGGGCAATAGCAATCAGCCCCAGCATTTT
j_call: TRBJ1-6; clone_size: .; v_call: TRBV6-5; d_call: .; cdr3_aa: CASSYSQNSPLHF; cdr3_nt: TGTGCCAGCAGTTACAGTCAGAACTCACCCCTCCACTTT